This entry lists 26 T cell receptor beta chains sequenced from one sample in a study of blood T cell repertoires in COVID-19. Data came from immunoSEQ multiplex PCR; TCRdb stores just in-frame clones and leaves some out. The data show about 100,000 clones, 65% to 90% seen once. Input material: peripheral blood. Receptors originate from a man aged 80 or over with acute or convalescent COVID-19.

The CDR3 nucleotides are TGTGCCTGCTCCCGGACTGAATATAATTCACCCCTCCACTTT. Its translation is CACSRTEYNSPLHF. The chain links TRBV30 to TRBJ1-6, with D unresolved. Germline lookup yields CDR1 GTSNPN and CDR2 SVGIG (reference sequence). The CDR3 contains 14 residues. The V gene lost 6 bases and the J gene lost 4 bases, with 13 bases spanning the gap.

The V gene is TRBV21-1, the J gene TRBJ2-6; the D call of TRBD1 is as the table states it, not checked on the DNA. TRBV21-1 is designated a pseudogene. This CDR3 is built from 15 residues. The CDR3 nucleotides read TGTGCCAGCAGCGCCACAGGGGCTGGGGCCAACGTCCTGACTTTC. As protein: CASSATGAGANVLTF.

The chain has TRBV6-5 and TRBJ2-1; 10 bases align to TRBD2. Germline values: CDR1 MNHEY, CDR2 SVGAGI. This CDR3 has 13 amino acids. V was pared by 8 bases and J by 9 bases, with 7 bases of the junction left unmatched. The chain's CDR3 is CASVASGSGEQFF. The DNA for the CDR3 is TGTGCCAGCGTGGCTAGCGGGAGTGGTGAGCAGTTCTTC.

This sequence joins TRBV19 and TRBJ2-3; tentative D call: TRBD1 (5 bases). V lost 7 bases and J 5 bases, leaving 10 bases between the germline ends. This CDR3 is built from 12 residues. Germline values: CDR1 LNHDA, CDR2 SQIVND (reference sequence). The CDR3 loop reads CASNRQGDTQYF. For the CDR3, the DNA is TGTGCCAGTAATCGCCAGGGAGATACGCAGTATTTT. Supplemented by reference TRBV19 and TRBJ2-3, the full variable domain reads DGGITQSPKYLFRKEGQNVTLSCEQNLNHDAMYWYRQDPGQGLRLIYYSQIVNDFQKGDIAEGYSVSREKKESFPLTVTSAQKNPTAFYLCASNRQGDTQYFGPGTRLTVL.

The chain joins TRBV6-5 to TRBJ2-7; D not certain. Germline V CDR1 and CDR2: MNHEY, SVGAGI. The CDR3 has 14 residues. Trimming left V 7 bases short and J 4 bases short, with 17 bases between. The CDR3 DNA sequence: TGTGCCAGCACGTTTACACCCCCCCCTTACGAGCAGTACTTC. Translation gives CASTFTPPPYEQYF.

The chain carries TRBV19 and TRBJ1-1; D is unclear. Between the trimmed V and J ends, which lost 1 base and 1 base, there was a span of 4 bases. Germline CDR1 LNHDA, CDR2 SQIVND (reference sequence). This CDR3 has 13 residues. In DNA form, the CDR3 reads TGTGCCAGTAGTATAGGAGGGAACACTGAAGCTTTCTTT. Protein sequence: CASSIGGNTEAFF. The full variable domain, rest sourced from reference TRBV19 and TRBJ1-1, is DGGITQSPKYLFRKEGQNVTLSCEQNLNHDAMYWYRQDPGQGLRLIYYSQIVNDFQKGDIAEGYSVSREKKESFPLTVTSAQKNPTAFYLCASSIGGNTEAFFGQGTRLTVV.

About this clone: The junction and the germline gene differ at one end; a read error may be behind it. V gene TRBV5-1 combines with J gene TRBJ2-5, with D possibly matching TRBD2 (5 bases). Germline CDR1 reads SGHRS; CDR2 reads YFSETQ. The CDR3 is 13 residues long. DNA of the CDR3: TGCGACAGCAGCGAGCCGGGGTGGGAGACCCAGTACTTC. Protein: CDSSEPGWETQYF.

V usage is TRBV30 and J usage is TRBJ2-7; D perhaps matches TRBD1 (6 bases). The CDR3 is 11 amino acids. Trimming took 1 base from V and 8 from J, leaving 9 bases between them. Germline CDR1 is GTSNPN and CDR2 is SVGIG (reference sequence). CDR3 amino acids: CAWSGRGKQYF. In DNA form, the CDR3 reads TGTGCCTGGAGTGGCAGGGGTAAGCAGTACTTC.

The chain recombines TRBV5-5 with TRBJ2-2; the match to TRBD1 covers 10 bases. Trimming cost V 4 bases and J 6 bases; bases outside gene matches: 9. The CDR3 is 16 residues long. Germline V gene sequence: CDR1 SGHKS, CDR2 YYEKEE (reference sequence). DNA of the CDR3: TGTGCCAGCAGCAGAAGACAGGGGGCCGGGGCCGGGGAGCTGTTTTTT. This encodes CASSRRQGAGAGELFF.

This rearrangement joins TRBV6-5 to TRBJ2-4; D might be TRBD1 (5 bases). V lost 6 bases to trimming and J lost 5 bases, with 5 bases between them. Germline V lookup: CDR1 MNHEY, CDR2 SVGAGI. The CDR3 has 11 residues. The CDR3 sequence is CASRGENIQYF. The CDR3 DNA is TGTGCCAGCAGAGGGGAAAACATTCAGTACTTC.

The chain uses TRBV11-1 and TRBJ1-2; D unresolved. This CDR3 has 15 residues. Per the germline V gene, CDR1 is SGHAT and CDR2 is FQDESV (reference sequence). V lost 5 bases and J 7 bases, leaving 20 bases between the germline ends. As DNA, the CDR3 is TGTGCCAGCAGCCCTAGCGGTCGGGTAGAGGTTGGCTACACCTTC. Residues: CASSPSGRVEVGYTF.

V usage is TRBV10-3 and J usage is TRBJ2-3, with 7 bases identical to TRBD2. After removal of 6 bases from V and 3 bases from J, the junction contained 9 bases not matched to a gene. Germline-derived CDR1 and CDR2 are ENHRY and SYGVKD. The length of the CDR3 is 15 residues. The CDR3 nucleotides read TGTGCCATCAGGGCCAGCGGGATAGAAACAGATACGCAGTATTTT. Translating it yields CAIRASGIETDTQYF.

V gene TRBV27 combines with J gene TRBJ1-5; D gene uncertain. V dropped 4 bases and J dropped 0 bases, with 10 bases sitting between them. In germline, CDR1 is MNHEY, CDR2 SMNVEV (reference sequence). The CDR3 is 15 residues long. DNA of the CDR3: TGTGCCAGCAGTTCCCGAGGGTATAGCAATCAGCCCCAGCATTTT. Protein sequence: CASSSRGYSNQPQHF.

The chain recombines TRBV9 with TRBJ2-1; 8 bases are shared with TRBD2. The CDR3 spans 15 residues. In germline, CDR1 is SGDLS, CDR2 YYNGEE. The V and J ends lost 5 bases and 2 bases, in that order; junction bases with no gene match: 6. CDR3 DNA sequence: TGTGCCAGCAGTAGGGGAGCGGGGGCCTACAATGAGCAGTTCTTC. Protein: CASSRGAGAYNEQFF.

CDR3 in amino acids: CASSRAGGYDEQFF. The CDR3 nucleotides read TGTGCCAGCAGTCGAGCGGGAGGGTACGATGAGCAGTTCTTC. The chain links TRBV2 to TRBJ2-1; TRBD2 aligns across 10 bases. Germline CDR1 and CDR2: SNHLY and FYNNEI. This CDR3 comprises 14 residues. The trim removed 5 bases at V and 8 bases at J, leaving 6 bases unmatched.

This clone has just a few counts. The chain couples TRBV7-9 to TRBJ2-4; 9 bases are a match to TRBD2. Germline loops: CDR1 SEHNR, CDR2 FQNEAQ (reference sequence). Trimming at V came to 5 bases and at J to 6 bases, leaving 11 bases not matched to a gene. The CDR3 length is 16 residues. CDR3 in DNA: TGTGCCAGCAGCGTCTTAGCGGGAGTGGACGGAAACATTCAGTACTTC. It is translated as CASSVLAGVDGNIQYF.

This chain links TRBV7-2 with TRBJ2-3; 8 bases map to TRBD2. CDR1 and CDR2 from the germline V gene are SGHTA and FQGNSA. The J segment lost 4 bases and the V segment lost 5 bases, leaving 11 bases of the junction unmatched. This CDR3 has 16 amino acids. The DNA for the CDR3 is TGTGCCAGCAGCCCAATAGCGGGAATGGTGGCAGATACGCAGTATTTT. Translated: CASSPIAGMVADTQYF.

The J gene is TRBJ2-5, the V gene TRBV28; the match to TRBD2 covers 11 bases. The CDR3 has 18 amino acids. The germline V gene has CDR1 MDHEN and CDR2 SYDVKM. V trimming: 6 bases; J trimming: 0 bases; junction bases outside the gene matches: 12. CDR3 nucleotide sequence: TGTGCCAGCAGGGACTCTCCGGGACTAGCGGTGTACCAAGAGACCCAGTACTTC. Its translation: CASRDSPGLAVYQETQYF.

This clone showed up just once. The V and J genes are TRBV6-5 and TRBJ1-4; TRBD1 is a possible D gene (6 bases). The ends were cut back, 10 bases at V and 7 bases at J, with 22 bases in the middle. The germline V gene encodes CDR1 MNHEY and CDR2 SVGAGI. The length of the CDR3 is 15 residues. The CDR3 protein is CATRTGGGMGEKLFF. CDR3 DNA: TGTGCCACCAGAACAGGTGGGGGCATGGGTGAAAAACTGTTTTTT.

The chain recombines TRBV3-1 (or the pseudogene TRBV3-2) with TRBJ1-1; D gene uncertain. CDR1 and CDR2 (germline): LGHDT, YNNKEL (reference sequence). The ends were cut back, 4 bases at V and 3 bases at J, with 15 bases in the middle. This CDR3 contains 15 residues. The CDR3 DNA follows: TGTGCCAGCAGCCCCCTTCAGAGAGGGTACACTGAAGCTTTCTTT. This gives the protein CASSPLQRGYTEAFF.

This chain's CDR3 is CATSETGEEKLFF. CDR3 nucleotide sequence: TGTGCCACCTCCGAGACAGGGGAGGAAAAACTGTTTTTT. The V call is TRBV19, the J call TRBJ1-4; TRBD1 matches 8 bases. After removal of 10 bases from V and 8 bases from J, the junction contained 9 bases not matched to a gene. The CDR3 is 13 residues long. The germline V gene has CDR1 LNHDA and CDR2 SQIVND (reference sequence).

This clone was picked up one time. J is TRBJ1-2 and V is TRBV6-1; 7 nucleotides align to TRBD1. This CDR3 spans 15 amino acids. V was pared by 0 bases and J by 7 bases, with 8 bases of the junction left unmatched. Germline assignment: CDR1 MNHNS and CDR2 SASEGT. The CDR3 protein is CASSEASQGVRGYTF. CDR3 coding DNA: TGTGCCAGCAGTGAAGCGAGCCAGGGGGTACGTGGCTACACCTTC.

CDR3 sequence (DNA): TGCGCCAGCAGCTTGGGTGACAGGGCCTACGAGCAGTACTTC. As protein: CASSLGDRAYEQYF. The chain recombines TRBV5-1 with TRBJ2-7; 7 nucleotides match TRBD1. V was pared by 0 bases and J by 2 bases, with 2 bases of the junction left unmatched. CDR3 length: 14 residues. Germline V lookup: CDR1 SGHRS, CDR2 YFSETQ.

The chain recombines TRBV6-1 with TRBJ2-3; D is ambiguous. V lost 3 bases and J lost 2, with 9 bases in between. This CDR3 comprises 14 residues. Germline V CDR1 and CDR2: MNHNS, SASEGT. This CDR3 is CASSDGGTTDTQYF. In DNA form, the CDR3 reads TGTGCCAGCAGTGATGGCGGAACCACAGATACGCAGTATTTT.

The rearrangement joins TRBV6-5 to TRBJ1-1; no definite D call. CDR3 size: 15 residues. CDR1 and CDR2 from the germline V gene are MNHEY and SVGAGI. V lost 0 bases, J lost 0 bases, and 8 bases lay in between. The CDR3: CASSYSSEMNTEAFF. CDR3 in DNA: TGTGCCAGCAGTTACTCATCGGAGATGAACACTGAAGCTTTCTTT.

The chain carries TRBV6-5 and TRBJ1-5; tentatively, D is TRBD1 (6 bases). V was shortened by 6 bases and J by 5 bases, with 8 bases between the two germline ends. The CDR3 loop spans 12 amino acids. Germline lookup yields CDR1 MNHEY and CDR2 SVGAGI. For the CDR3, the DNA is TGTGCCAGCAGACAGGGCGATCAGCCCCAGCATTTT. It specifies CASRQGDQPQHF.